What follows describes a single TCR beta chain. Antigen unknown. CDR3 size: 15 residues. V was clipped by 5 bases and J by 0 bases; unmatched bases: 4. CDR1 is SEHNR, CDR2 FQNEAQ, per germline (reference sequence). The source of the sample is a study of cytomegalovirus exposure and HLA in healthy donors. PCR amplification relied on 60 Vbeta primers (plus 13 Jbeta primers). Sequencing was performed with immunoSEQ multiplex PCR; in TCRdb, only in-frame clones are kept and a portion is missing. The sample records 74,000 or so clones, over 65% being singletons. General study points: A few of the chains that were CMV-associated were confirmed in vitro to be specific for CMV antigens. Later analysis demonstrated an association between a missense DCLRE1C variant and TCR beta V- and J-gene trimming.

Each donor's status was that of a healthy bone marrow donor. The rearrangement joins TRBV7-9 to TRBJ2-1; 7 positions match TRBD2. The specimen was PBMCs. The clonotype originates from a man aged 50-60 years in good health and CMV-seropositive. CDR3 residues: CASSPLASSYNEQFF. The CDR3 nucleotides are TGTGCCAGCAGCCCACTAGCGAGCTCCTACAATGAGCAGTTCTTC. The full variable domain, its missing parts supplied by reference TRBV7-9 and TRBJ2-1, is DTGVSQNPRHKITKRGQNVTFRCDPISEHNRLYWYRQTLGQGPEFLTYFQNEAQLEKSRLLSDRFSAERPKGSFSTLEIQRTEQGDSAMYLCASSPLASSYNEQFFGPGTRLTVL.